The rows below give T cell receptor beta chains drawn from one sample of a study of OX40 agonist ivuxolimab in advanced cancers. Clones were sequenced by immunoSEQ multiplex PCR, and TCRdb holds only the in-frame ones, with some missing. In the table there are tens of thousands of clones, 75% to 95% of which are singletons. The specimen was CD4+ or CD8+ T cells sorted from blood, collected in a trial of the OX40 agonist ivuxolimab. The receptors were sampled from an adult with an advanced solid tumor such as melanoma, head and neck, liver or kidney cancer. CDR3s include the opening cysteine and the closing phenylalanine or tryptophan. The D gene is left open where the match is weak. A row's size may be missing; if present it is once, few, many or a size class.

clone_size	d_call	v_call	j_call	cdr3_aa	cdr3_nt
-	TRBD2	TRBV7-3	TRBJ2-3	CASSPFGLAGPDTQYF	TGTGCCAGCAGCCCCTTTGGACTAGCGGGACCAGATACGCAGTATTTT
-	-	TRBV7-3	TRBJ2-2	CASSLGGGSESTGELFF	TGTGCCAGCAGCTTAGGTGGAGGGAGTGAATCTACCGGGGAGCTGTTTTTT
-	TRBD1	TRBV4-3	TRBJ1-1	CASSRQIPGQASMGAFF	TGCGCCAGCAGCCGCCAAATACCGGGACAGGCTTCAATGGGGGCTTTCTTT
-	-	TRBV7-6	TRBJ1-5	CASSLEVATANQPQHF	TGTGCCAGCAGCTTAGAGGTTGCTACAGCAAATCAGCCCCAGCATTTT
once	-	TRBV6-5	TRBJ2-2	CASFSGKQHTGELFF	TGTGCCAGCTTCTCGGGCAAACAGCACACCGGGGAGCTGTTTTTT
-	-	TRBV7-9	TRBJ2-7	CASSPGRGGYEQYF	TGTGCCAGCAGCCCTGGTAGGGGTGGGTACGAGCAGTACTTC
-	TRBD1	TRBV7-2	TRBJ1-2	CASSRLPGTGDGYTF	TGTGCCAGCAGCCGGCTCCCCGGGACAGGAGACGGCTACACCTTC
-	TRBD2	TRBV27	TRBJ2-3	CASRRLAGGPADTQYF	TGTGCCAGCAGAAGACTAGCGGGAGGGCCTGCAGATACGCAGTATTTT
-	TRBD1	TRBV28	TRBJ1-2	CASSFLGQANYGYTF	TGTGCCAGCAGTTTCCTGGGACAGGCTAACTATGGCTACACCTTC
-	-	TRBV5-8	TRBJ2-3	CASSLEGRPDTQYF	TGTGCCAGCAGCTTGGAAGGTAGACCAGATACGCAGTATTTT
-	-	TRBV5-1	TRBJ1-2	CASSLEAAYGYTF	TGCGCCAGCAGCTTGGAGGCAGCCTATGGCTACACCTTC
-	-	TRBV7-3	TRBJ2-7	CASSSERHREQYF	TGTGCCAGCAGCTCAGAGAGGCATAGGGAGCAGTACTTC
-	-	TRBV28	TRBJ2-2	CASSLYERANTGELFF	TGTGCCAGCAGTTTATACGAGCGAGCGAACACCGGGGAGCTGTTTTTT
few	-	TRBV7-9	TRBJ1-2	CASSPDGLSGYTF	TGTGCCAGCAGCCCCGACGGATTATCTGGCTACACCTTC
-	TRBD1	TRBV7-9	TRBJ2-5	CASSFDRGRETQYF	TGTGCCAGCAGTTTTGACAGGGGGCGGGAGACCCAGTACTTC
once	TRBD2	TRBV19	TRBJ2-5	CASSIRLAGGQETQYF	TGTGCCAGTAGTATCCGACTAGCGGGTGGTCAAGAGACCCAGTACTTC
-	-	TRBV9	TRBJ1-4	CASSVGDGYLEKLFF	TGTGCCAGCAGCGTAGGGGACGGTTACCTTGAAAAACTGTTTTTT
-	-	TRBV5-1	TRBJ2-7	CASSLTGSNEQYF	TGCGCCAGCAGCTTGACAGGGAGCAACGAGCAGTACTTC
-	-	TRBV15	TRBJ1-2	CATSATRGNYGYTF	TGTGCCACCAGCGCCACCCGGGGAAACTATGGCTACACCTTC
-	TRBD1	TRBV6-1	TRBJ1-1	CASSSGTGKAFF	TGTGCCAGCAGTTCCGGGACAGGGAAAGCTTTCTTT
-	-	TRBV27	TRBJ2-7	CASSFRPSYEQYF	TGTGCCAGCAGTTTTCGGCCGTCCTACGAGCAGTACTTC
-	TRBD2	TRBV5-3	TRBJ2-7	CARSWREGRWCYEQYF	TGTGCCAGAAGCTGGCGGGAGGGCCGGTGGTGCTACGAGCAGTACTTC
-	-	TRBV7-2	TRBJ2-1	CASSLQVVGNEQFF	TGTGCCAGCAGCTTACAGGTTGTGGGGAATGAGCAGTTCTTC
-	-	TRBV6-1	TRBJ1-5	CASMTSNQPQHF	TGTGCCAGCATGACCAGCAATCAGCCCCAGCATTTT
-	-	TRBV4-3	TRBJ1-2	CASSQEGAGSWGSGYTF	TGCGCCAGCAGCCAAGAAGGCGCAGGGTCGTGGGGCAGCGGCTACACCTTC
-	TRBD1	TRBV11-2	TRBJ2-1	CASSLRDSGWNEQFF	TGTGCCAGCAGCCTTCGGGACAGTGGGTGGAATGAGCAGTTCTTC
-	-	TRBV6-5	TRBJ1-5	CASSEEYGNQPQHF	TGTGCCAGCAGTGAGGAATACGGCAATCAGCCCCAGCATTTT
-	TRBD1	TRBV9	TRBJ1-5	CASGVGTGGQPQHF	TGTGCCAGCGGCGTCGGGACAGGGGGGCAGCCCCAGCATTTT
-	-	TRBV7-9	TRBJ2-7	CASSLGQFYEQYF	TGTGCCAGCAGCTTAGGACAGTTTTACGAGCAGTACTTC
once	TRBD2	TRBV9	TRBJ2-3	CASSVSDSGRGTQYF	TGTGCCAGCAGCGTCTCTGATAGCGGGAGAGGTACGCAGTATTTT
-	-	TRBV18	TRBJ1-4	CASSDPREEKLFF	TGTGCCAGTTCGGACCCGAGGGAAGAAAAACTGTTTTTT
-	-	TRBV5-4	TRBJ1-4	CASSLGGRKLFF	TGTGCCAGCAGCCTCGGAGGGAGGAAACTGTTTTTT
-	-	TRBV18	TRBJ2-4	CASSPPLASMIAKDIQYF	TGTGCCAGCTCACCACCCCTAGCGTCAATGATAGCCAAAGACATTCAGTACTTC
once	TRBD2	TRBV14	TRBJ2-5	CASSPILLAGPSEKETQYF	TGTGCCAGCAGCCCGATCCTACTAGCGGGGCCTTCTGAAAAAGAGACCCAGTACTTC
-	TRBD1	TRBV18	TRBJ2-7	CASSPTAGGAHEQYF	TGTGCCAGCTCACCAACGGCAGGGGGCGCGCACGAGCAGTACTTC
once	TRBD1	TRBV28	TRBJ1-5	CASRTGQGGNQPQHF	TGTGCCAGCAGAACAGGACAGGGGGGCAATCAGCCCCAGCATTTT
-	-	TRBV2	TRBJ2-7	CASTPRQGGGEQYF	TGTGCCAGCACCCCTAGGCAGGGAGGGGGCGAGCAGTACTTC
-	TRBD2	TRBV2	TRBJ2-2	CASKRDGTGELFF	TGTGCCAGCAAGCGGGACGGAACCGGGGAGCTGTTTTTT